This T cell receptor (beta chain) was sequenced during a study of regulatory T cells in long-lasting Graves disease. The study, taken as a whole, reports: Repertoires from persistent disease leaned toward TRBV28, TRBJ1-2 and TRBJ2-5. Whereas roughly 1,000 public clonotypes were shared by new patients, persistent patients shared more, at some 3,000. Persistent Graves' patients showed reduced TCR diversity versus newly diagnosed patients.

Investigators prepared the TCR beta libraries by applying iRepertoire HTBI primers and Arm-PCR of CDR3 regions. MiXCR, run by TCRdb on the multiplex PCR reads, gives a single entry per CDR3 protein. The sample records some 280,000 distinct CDR3 sequences, more than 20% being singletons. Time point: persistent/refractory GD, antithyroid drugs over 5 years with positive TRAb. The TCR library used RNA extracted from PBMCs. A volume of 7 to 9 milliliters of peripheral blood was collected in EDTA tubes. This clonotype was picked up a small number of times. Its specificity is not known. The ends were cut back, 2 bases at V and 1 base at J, with 7 bases in the middle. CDR1 is MNHEY, CDR2 SVGEGT, per germline. The CDR3 has 14 residues.

The specimen was peripheral blood mononuclear cells (PBMCs), collected when the disease was refractory, from a patient treated with antithyroid drugs. The rearrangement joins TRBV6-2 or TRBV6-3 to TRBJ2-3; no clear D. This clonotype was sampled from a female donor with Graves disease. The CDR3 region has the DNA TGTGCCAGCAGTTACCACTTCCGCACAGATACGCAGTATTTT. It is translated as CASSYHFRTDTQYF.